The sequence of this T cell receptor (beta chain) was determined in a study of CD8+CD57+ T cells in acquired aplastic anemia. Study context: The study obtained an average of 3.2 ug of DNA from sorted CD4+ and CD8+ cells.

The germline CDR1 and CDR2 sequences are MGHDK and SYGVNS. Trimming cost V 4 bases and J 0 bases, with 9 bases left between them. The CDR3 length is 14 residues. It was genomic DNA that served as the template for profiling TCR beta VDJ and CDR3. TCRdb re-analysed the reads in MiXCR, keeping a single row per CDR3 protein. This table has about 270,000 distinct CDR3 sequences, around three fifths appearing once. The sequence was collected from a human donor with severe aplastic anemia or a healthy control (not recorded which). Material: sorted CD4+, CD8+, or CD8+CD57+ T cells (not recorded which) from PBMCs. The rearrangement links TRBV25-1 to TRBJ2-5; D ambiguous. The DNA for the CDR3 is TGTGCCAGCAGTGGACATTATAACCAAGAGACCCAGTACTTC. It translates to CASSGHYNQETQYF.